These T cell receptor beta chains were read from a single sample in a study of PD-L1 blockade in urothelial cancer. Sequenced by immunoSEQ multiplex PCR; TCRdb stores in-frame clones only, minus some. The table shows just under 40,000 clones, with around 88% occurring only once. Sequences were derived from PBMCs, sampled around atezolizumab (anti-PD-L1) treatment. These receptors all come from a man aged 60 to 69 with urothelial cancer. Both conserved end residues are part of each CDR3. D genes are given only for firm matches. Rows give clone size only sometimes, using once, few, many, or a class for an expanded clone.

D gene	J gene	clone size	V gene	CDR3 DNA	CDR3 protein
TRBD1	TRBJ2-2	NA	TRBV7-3	TGTGCCAGCAGCCCACGGACAGGGAACACCGGGGAGCTGTTTTTT	CASSPRTGNTGELFF
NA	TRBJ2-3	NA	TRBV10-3	TGTGCCATCAGTAAGTTTGAGAGCACAGATACGCAGTATTTT	CAISKFESTDTQYF
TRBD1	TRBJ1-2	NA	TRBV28	TGTGCCAGGGGGACAGGGCGGCTGCGTGGCTACACCTTC	CARGTGRLRGYTF
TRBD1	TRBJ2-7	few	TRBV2	TGTGCCAGCAGTGCCAGGACAGGGCCGGTCGAGCAGTACTTC	CASSARTGPVEQYF
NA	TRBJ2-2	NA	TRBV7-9	TGTGCCAGCAGCTTAGGAGGGTTAAACACCGGGGAGCTGTTTTTT	CASSLGGLNTGELFF
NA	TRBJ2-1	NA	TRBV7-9	TGTGCCAGCAGCACTGCGGGGCCGCGGGGTGAGCAGTTCTTC	CASSTAGPRGEQFF
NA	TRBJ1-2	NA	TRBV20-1	TGCAGTGGCACGGGGGGGGATGGCTACACCTTC	CSGTGGDGYTF
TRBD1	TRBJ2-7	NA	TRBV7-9	TGTGCCAGCAGCTTAGAGGGACAGGCACGCGAGCAGTACTTC	CASSLEGQAREQYF
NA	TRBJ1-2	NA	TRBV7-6	TGTGCCAGCAGCGGAGAGCCTCGAAAGACCTATGGCTACACCTTC	CASSGEPRKTYGYTF
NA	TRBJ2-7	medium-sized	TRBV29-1	TGCAGCGCCAGGGGAACTAAATCCTACGAGCAGTACTTC	CSARGTKSYEQYF
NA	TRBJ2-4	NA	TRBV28	TGTGCCAGCAGTAGTATTGACACACGCAAAAACATTCAGTACTTC	CASSSIDTRKNIQYF
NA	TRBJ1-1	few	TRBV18	TGTGCCAGCTCACCAGCTCAGGACACTGAAGCTTTCTTT	CASSPAQDTEAFF
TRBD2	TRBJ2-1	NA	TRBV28	TGTGCCAGCCGATCTAGCGGGAGTCGGAATGAGCAGTTCTTC	CASRSSGSRNEQFF
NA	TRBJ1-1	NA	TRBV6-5	TGTGCCAGCCACTACGACACTGAAGCTTTCTTT	CASHYDTEAFF